Presented here are 5 T cell receptor beta chains from one specimen sequenced in a study of T cell responses to AZD1222 COVID-19 vaccine. Assay used: immunoSEQ multiplex PCR; TCRdb lists only in-frame clones, some missing. The table records around 65,000 clones, approximately 83% of them present only once. Sample: peripheral blood, taken on day 0 of AZD1222 vaccination. These receptors originate from an adult in good health.

The chain links TRBV20-1 to TRBJ1-2, with D possibly being TRBD1 (6 bases). CDR1 DFQATT and CDR2 SNEGSKA come from the germline V gene (reference sequence). The CDR3 extends over 9 amino acids. Trimming left V 6 bases short and J 13 bases short, with 12 bases between. DNA for the CDR3: TGCAGTGCGGACAGCGCGCTCACCTTC. It specifies CSADSALTF.

V and J are TRBV24-1 and TRBJ2-3; the D is unclear. V dropped 2 bases and J dropped 0 bases, with 5 bases sitting between them. The CDR3 has 14 residues. Germline assignment: CDR1 KGHDR and CDR2 SFDVKD. The CDR3 nucleotides are TGTGCCACCAGTGATTGGAAGAGCACAGATACGCAGTATTTT. Translating gives CATSDWKSTDTQYF.

J is TRBJ2-5 and V is TRBV5-6; 12 bases match TRBD1. The CDR3 loop spans 15 amino acids. V trimming: 3 bases; J trimming: 5 bases; junction bases outside the gene matches: 5. In germline, CDR1 is SGHDT, CDR2 YYEEEE. The CDR3 DNA is TGTGCCAGCAGCTCGGGACAGGGGGCGCAGGAGACCCAGTACTTC. Translation gives CASSSGQGAQETQYF.

The table lists this clone with a few counts. The J gene is TRBJ2-3, the V gene TRBV29-1; TRBD1 might be the D (5 bases). V shed 4 bases and J shed 7 bases, with 15 bases lying between them. CDR1 is SQVTM and CDR2 is ANQGSEA in the germline V gene. The CDR3 consists of 13 residues. The CDR3 spells CSVASRVSNTQYF. The CDR3 DNA reads TGCAGCGTTGCCTCCAGGGTTTCAAATACGCAGTATTTT.

This clone was detected ten times or more. V usage is TRBV6-5 and J usage is TRBJ2-2; D possibly corresponds to TRBD1 (5 bases). The CDR3 sequence is 14 residues long. Germline lookup yields CDR1 MNHEY and CDR2 SVGAGI. Trimming left V 2 bases short and J 1 base short, with 5 bases between. CDR3 region: CASSYDRNTGELFF. The CDR3 coding sequence is TGTGCCAGCAGTTACGACAGGAACACCGGGGAGCTGTTTTTT.